Presented here are 32 T cell receptor beta chains from one specimen sequenced in a study of shared clonotypes between healthy human individuals. Generated by immunoSEQ multiplex PCR, the TCRdb table keeps only in-frame clones and is missing some. This sample has around 700,000 clones, with 60% to 80% found just once. Sequencing input: memory CD4+ T cells sorted from blood. Subset: CD45RA-negative fraction. These receptor sequences come from a woman aged 25 to 45 in good health.

Points on this clone: Other nucleotide sequences in the sample specify the same CDR3. The chain recombines TRBV6-5 with TRBJ2-5, with 9 bases lining up with TRBD1. After removal of 6 bases from V and 5 bases from J, the junction contained 4 bases not matched to a gene. The CDR3 covers 13 residues. Germline values: CDR1 MNHEY, CDR2 SVGAGI. CDR3 in amino acids: CASRTGGRETQYF. The CDR3 DNA sequence: TGTGCCAGCAGGACAGGGGGTCGGGAGACCCAGTACTTC.

This clone was seen a handful of times. The chain joins TRBV19 to TRBJ1-3, with D hard to call. This CDR3 region has 15 residues. Germline CDR1 reads LNHDA; CDR2 reads SQIVND (reference sequence). Trimming cost V 6 bases and J 0 bases, with 12 bases left between them. Here the CDR3 reads CASRPGRNSGNTIYF. The CDR3 DNA reads TGTGCCAGTAGACCCGGACGGAACTCTGGAAACACCATATATTTT.

This sequence joins TRBV19 and TRBJ2-2; no clear D gene. CDR1 is LNHDA, CDR2 SQIVND, per germline (reference sequence). V was cut by 3 bases and J by 7 bases, with 12 bases left in between. The CDR3 is 14 residues long. The CDR3 here is CASSIARWDGELFF. The CDR3 nucleotides are TGTGCCAGTAGTATTGCGAGGTGGGACGGGGAGCTGTTTTTT.

Only a few counts were recorded for this clone. J is TRBJ2-2 and V is TRBV7-9; TRBD1 aligns across 10 bases. CDR3 size: 17 residues. The ends lost 5 bases at V and 0 bases at J; junction bases unmatched: 6. Germline V gives CDR1 SEHNR, CDR2 FQNEAQ (reference sequence). CDR3 sequence (DNA): TGTGCCAGCAGCCCGGCGGGACAGGGGACGAACACCGGGGAGCTGTTTTTT. Translated: CASSPAGQGTNTGELFF.

V is TRBV29-1 and J is TRBJ2-7; D gene uncertain. CDR1 is SQVTM, CDR2 ANQGSEA, per germline. The V gene lost 4 bases and the J gene lost 1 base, with 8 bases spanning the gap. The CDR3 totals 12 residues. In nucleotides, the CDR3 is TGCAGCGTTGGATCAGAATCCTACGAGCAGTACTTC. It yields the protein CSVGSESYEQYF.

This clone has a single count. The rearrangement uses TRBV2 and TRBJ2-7; 9 bases agree with TRBD1. Germline assignment: CDR1 SNHLY and CDR2 FYNNEI. The CDR3 extends over 13 amino acids. Germline trimming cut 6 bases from V and 3 bases from J; bases unmatched to any gene: 3. CDR3 coding DNA: TGTGCCAGCAGCGGGACAGGGTACTACGAGCAGTACTTC. Encoded protein: CASSGTGYYEQYF.

The rearrangement uses TRBV4-1 and TRBJ1-3, with D unresolved. CDR1 MGHRA and CDR2 YSYEKL come from the germline V gene. This CDR3 comprises 15 residues. V lost 1 base, J lost 0 bases, and 7 bases lay in between. CDR3 sequence (DNA): TGCGCCAGCAGCCAAGGCATCAACTCTGGAAACACCATATATTTT. Its protein product is CASSQGINSGNTIYF.

The CDR3 DNA follows: TGCGCCAGCAGCAAGGGGGCTACAGGGGCGGGTGGTGAAAAACTGTTTTTT. Protein sequence: CASSKGATGAGGEKLFF. The V call is TRBV4-1, the J call TRBJ1-4; 7 nucleotides line up with TRBD1. The CDR3 contains 17 residues. Germline V gene data show CDR1 as MGHRA and CDR2 as YSYEKL. The ends lost 5 bases at V and 7 bases at J; junction bases unmatched: 16.

V gene TRBV19 combines with J gene TRBJ1-4; tentative D call: TRBD1 (6 bases). V dropped 5 bases and J dropped 4 bases, with 14 bases sitting between them. There are 15 residues in the CDR3. In germline, CDR1 is LNHDA, CDR2 SQIVND (reference sequence). The DNA for the CDR3 is TGTGCCAGTAGTTTGAGACAGGCCTTTAATGAAAAACTGTTTTTT. Translating it yields CASSLRQAFNEKLFF.

The chain recombines TRBV27 with TRBJ2-7, with 13 bases fitting TRBD2. There are 17 residues in the CDR3. V trimming: 2 bases; J trimming: 5 bases; junction bases outside the gene matches: 9. Germline lookup yields CDR1 MNHEY and CDR2 SMNVEV (reference sequence). CDR3 coding DNA: TGTGCCAGCAGTTTACGCTCCCCGGGACTAGCGGGACACGAGCAGTACTTC. Translating gives CASSLRSPGLAGHEQYF.

This chain joins TRBV4-2 and TRBJ1-4; 8 bases are shared with TRBD1. The J segment lost 3 bases and the V segment lost 0 bases, leaving 9 bases of the junction unmatched. Germline CDR1 reads LGHNA; CDR2 reads YNFKEQ. The CDR3 consists of 18 residues. The DNA for the CDR3 is TGTGCCAGCAGCCAAGATGGGGCAGGGGGCATAGCTAATGAAAAACTGTTTTTT. Translated, it gives CASSQDGAGGIANEKLFF.

The genes are TRBV7-2 and TRBJ1-1, with 7 bases lining up with TRBD1. CDR1 and CDR2 from the germline V gene are SGHTA and FQGNSA. Trimming at V came to 5 bases and at J to 4 bases, leaving 7 bases not matched to a gene. The CDR3 consists of 14 residues. The CDR3 protein is CASSPQGDSTEAFF. The CDR3 coding sequence is TGTGCCAGCAGCCCCCAGGGGGATTCCACTGAAGCTTTCTTT.

The J gene is TRBJ1-2, the V gene TRBV19, with no clear D. Trimming stripped 1 base from V and 0 bases from J, with 9 bases between. CDR3 length equals 15 residues. The V gene's germline CDR1 is LNHDA and CDR2 SQIVND (reference sequence). The CDR3 protein is CASSIVGRANYGYTF. The DNA for the CDR3 is TGTGCCAGTAGTATAGTAGGCAGAGCTAACTATGGCTACACCTTC.

The chain has TRBV15 and TRBJ1-4; D is undetermined. Germline-derived CDR1 and CDR2 are LNHNV and YYDKDF (reference sequence). The CDR3 runs 16 residues. Trimming left V 4 bases short and J 10 bases short, with 22 bases between. CDR3 sequence (DNA): TGTGCCACCAGCACGGTTATAGGGATAATGCAGTCAAAACTGTTTTTT. Translation: CATSTVIGIMQSKLFF. Drawing the rest from reference TRBV15 and TRBJ1-4, the complete variable domain is DAMVIQNPRYQVTQFGKPVTLSCSQTLNHNVMYWYQQKSSQAPKLLFHYYDKDFNNEADTPDNFQSRRPNTSFCFLDIRSPGLGDTAMYLCATSTVIGIMQSKLFFGSGTQLSVL.

V usage is TRBV7-9 and J usage is TRBJ2-1, with D perhaps TRBD2 (6 bases). The CDR3 contains 14 residues. Trimming removed 5 bases from V and 3 bases from J, with 11 bases in between. Germline V gene data show CDR1 as SEHNR and CDR2 as FQNEAQ (reference sequence). This CDR3 reads CASSPGGFYNEQFF. CDR3 in DNA: TGTGCCAGCAGCCCCGGGGGATTCTACAATGAGCAGTTCTTC.

In nucleotides, the CDR3 is TGCGCCAGCAGCCCCGGGACTAGCAGAACCGGGGAGCTGTTTTTT. Translated: CASSPGTSRTGELFF. The genes are TRBV5-1 and TRBJ2-2; 9 positions agree with TRBD2. Per germline, CDR1 SGHRS and CDR2 YFSETQ. There are 15 residues in the CDR3. With 4 bases clipped from V and 5 bases from J, the junction kept 6 bases outside the gene matches.

Note on this clone: A read error may explain this, as a much larger clone is one base away. Additional DNA sequences in this sample encode the identical CDR3. The chain employs TRBV28 and TRBJ1-5; a weak D match, TRBD1 (5 bases). The CDR3 extends over 13 amino acids. Trimming shortened V by 6 bases and J by 4 bases, and 10 bases separated the two germline ends. CDR1 and CDR2 (germline): MDHEN, SYDVKM. The CDR3 DNA follows: TGTGCCAGCAGCCCCCCAGGGAATCAGCCCCAGCATTTT. The encoded protein is CASSPPGNQPQHF. The variable domain in full, with the rest retrieved from reference TRBV28 and TRBJ1-5, is DVKVTQSSRYLVKRTGEKVFLECVQDMDHENMFWYRQDPGLGLRLIYFSYDVKMKEKGDIPEGYSVSREKKERFSLILESASTNQTSMYLCASSPPGNQPQHFGDGTRLSIL.

The gene calls are TRBV7-8 and TRBJ1-5; possibly TRBD1 for D (6 bases). Per germline, CDR1 SGHVS and CDR2 FQNEAQ. There are 16 residues in the CDR3. V was trimmed by 7 bases and J by 1 base, leaving 17 bases between them. CDR3 sequence: CASIPSGGRSNQPQHF. In DNA form, the CDR3 reads TGTGCCAGCATCCCTTCGGGGGGCCGGAGCAATCAGCCCCAGCATTTT.

As to this clone: Other DNA sequences from this sample encode an identical CDR3 as well. The chain combines TRBV5-1 with TRBJ1-1; maybe TRBD1 (5 bases). The CDR3 sequence is 16 residues long. Germline loops: CDR1 SGHRS, CDR2 YFSETQ. The V gene lost 4 bases and the J gene lost 4 bases, with 20 bases spanning the gap. The CDR3 is CASSRAGGRGVTEAFF. The DNA for the CDR3 is TGCGCCAGCAGCCGCGCGGGGGGAAGAGGGGTCACTGAAGCTTTCTTT.

The gene calls are TRBV6-1 and TRBJ1-2; no definite D call. V lost 6 bases, J lost 3 bases, and 8 bases lay in between. There are 12 residues in the CDR3. Germline V gene data show CDR1 as MNHNS and CDR2 as SASEGT. CDR3 coding DNA: TGTGCCAGCAGAAGATTGGACTATGGCTACACCTTC. It codes for CASRRLDYGYTF.

V is TRBV6-1 and J is TRBJ2-5; D may be TRBD2 (5 bases). CDR1 and CDR2 from the germline V gene are MNHNS and SASEGT. The CDR3 totals 16 residues. The V end lost 4 bases, the J end lost 0 bases, and 15 bases lay between the germline ends. The CDR3 sequence is CASSAAGEVYQETQYF. DNA of the CDR3: TGTGCCAGCAGTGCGGCGGGTGAGGTGTACCAAGAGACCCAGTACTTC.

The chain recombines TRBV6-5 with TRBJ2-5, with TRBD1 matching 7 bases. CDR1 is MNHEY, CDR2 SVGAGI, per germline. CDR3 length equals 13 residues. V lost 2 bases, J lost 4 bases, and 1 base stayed unmatched. The DNA of the CDR3 is TGTGCCAGCAGTTACGCAGGGGGAGAGACCCAGTACTTC. Encoded protein: CASSYAGGETQYF.

The J gene is TRBJ2-1, the V gene TRBV28; 7 bases align to TRBD2. The ends lost 2 bases at V and 5 bases at J; junction bases unmatched: 3. This CDR3 is built from 14 residues. Germline V gene lookup returns CDR1 MDHEN and CDR2 SYDVKM. As DNA, the CDR3 is TGTGCCAGCAGTTTAGAGCGGGACCACAATGAGCAGTTCTTC. It encodes CASSLERDHNEQFF.

This CDR3 is CASTRTGEQFF. For the CDR3, the DNA is TGTGCCAGCACCAGGACGGGTGAGCAGTTCTTC. The J gene is TRBJ2-1, the V gene TRBV5-4; no definite D call. Trimming removed 6 bases from V and 9 bases from J, with 10 bases in between. Germline CDR1 and CDR2: SGHNT and YYREEE (reference sequence). The length of the CDR3 is 11 residues.

The chain recombines TRBV7-9 with TRBJ2-1; D tentatively fits TRBD1 or TRBD2 (5 bases each). There are 12 residues in the CDR3. CDR1 SEHNR and CDR2 FQNEAQ come from the germline V gene (reference sequence). Trimming stripped 5 bases from V and 10 bases from J, with 12 bases between. The CDR3 sequence is CASSPDWGEQFF. CDR3 nucleotide sequence: TGTGCCAGCAGCCCGGACTGGGGGGAGCAGTTCTTC.

This chain joins TRBV10-3 and TRBJ2-1; 16 nucleotides match TRBD2. V lost 9 bases, J lost 5 bases, and 4 bases stayed unmatched. The length of the CDR3 is 15 residues. Germline V gene sequence: CDR1 ENHRY, CDR2 SYGVKD. The CDR3 bases are TGTGCCATAGGGACTAGCGGGAGGGAAAACAATGAGCAGTTCTTC. Amino acid sequence: CAIGTSGRENNEQFF.

The chain recombines TRBV28 with TRBJ2-5; TRBD1 matches at 8 bases. Germline V gene data show CDR1 as MDHEN and CDR2 as SYDVKM. This CDR3 has 16 residues. With V trimmed by 1 base and J by 1 base, 5 bases remained unmatched. In DNA form, the CDR3 reads TGTGCCAGCAGTTTATCCCCAGGGGGCGGCCAAGAGACCCAGTACTTC. Its protein product is CASSLSPGGGQETQYF.

CDR3 nucleotides: TGTGCCAGAAGCTCCCTCCTACTTAGGCGCCCCGGAGCGGAACCCCCAGATACGCAGTATTTT. Encoded protein: CARSSLLLRRPGAEPPDTQYF. V is TRBV5-3 and J is TRBJ2-3; D is possibly TRBD2 (5 bases). TRBV5-3 is known as an ORF, though its function is uncertain. V lost 3 bases and J lost 4, with 33 bases in between. The CDR3 consists of 21 residues.

The V and J genes are TRBV28 and TRBJ2-6; TRBD1 matches at 7 bases. This CDR3 spans 16 amino acids. CDR1 is MDHEN and CDR2 is SYDVKM in the germline V gene. V lost 5 bases, J lost 0 bases, and 4 bases stayed unmatched. In DNA form, the CDR3 reads TGTGCCAGCAGTCGACAGGGATTCTCTGGGGCCAACGTCCTGACTTTC. Protein sequence: CASSRQGFSGANVLTF.

The chain links TRBV6-5 to TRBJ1-1; D is uncertain. Between the trimmed V and J ends, which lost 4 bases and 1 base, there was a span of 13 bases. Germline CDR1 MNHEY, CDR2 SVGAGI. The CDR3 covers 15 residues. CDR3 coding DNA: TGTGCCAGCAGTTTAGTCCCGGAGCCGAACACTGAAGCTTTCTTT. This translates into CASSLVPEPNTEAFF.

Regarding this clone: A much larger clone lies one base from this, so it may be a read error. Other DNA sequences in this specimen translate into the identical CDR3. This rearrangement joins TRBV7-9 to TRBJ1-1, with D unclear. The germline V and J ends were trimmed by 3 bases and 0 bases, with 5 bases remaining between them. CDR3 length: 13 residues. Germline V gene lookup returns CDR1 SEHNR and CDR2 FQNEAQ (reference sequence). CDR3: CASSLEMNTEAFF. The CDR3 DNA reads as TGTGCCAGCAGCTTGGAAATGAACACTGAAGCTTTCTTT.

On this clone itself: This could be a read error, since a much larger clone is one nucleotide away. The CDR3 region has the DNA TGTGCCAGCAGAAGACAGGGTGATCAGCCCCAGCATTTT. It yields the protein CASRRQGDQPQHF. The chain uses TRBV6-6 and TRBJ1-5; 7 bases are shared with TRBD1. This CDR3 comprises 13 residues. V trimming: 6 bases; J trimming: 5 bases; junction bases outside the gene matches: 4. The germline gives CDR1 MNHNY, CDR2 SVGAGI (reference sequence).